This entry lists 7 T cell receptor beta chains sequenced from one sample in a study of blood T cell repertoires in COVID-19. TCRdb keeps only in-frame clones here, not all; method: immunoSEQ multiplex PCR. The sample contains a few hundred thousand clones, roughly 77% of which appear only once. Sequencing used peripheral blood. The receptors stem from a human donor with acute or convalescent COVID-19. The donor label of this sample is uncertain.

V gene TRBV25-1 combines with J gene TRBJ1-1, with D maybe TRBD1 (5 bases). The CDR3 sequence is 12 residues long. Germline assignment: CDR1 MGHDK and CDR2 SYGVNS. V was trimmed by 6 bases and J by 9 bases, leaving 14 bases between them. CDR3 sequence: CASRKETEKAFF. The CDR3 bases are TGTGCCAGCAGGAAAGAGACAGAAAAAGCTTTCTTT.

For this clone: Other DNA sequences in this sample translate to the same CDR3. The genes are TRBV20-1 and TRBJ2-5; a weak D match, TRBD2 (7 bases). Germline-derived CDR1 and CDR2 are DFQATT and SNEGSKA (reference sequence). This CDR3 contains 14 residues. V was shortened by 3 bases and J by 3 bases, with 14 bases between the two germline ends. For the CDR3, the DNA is TGCAGTGCTAGTCAGGGGAGCGGGAAAGAGACCCAGTACTTC. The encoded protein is CSASQGSGKETQYF.

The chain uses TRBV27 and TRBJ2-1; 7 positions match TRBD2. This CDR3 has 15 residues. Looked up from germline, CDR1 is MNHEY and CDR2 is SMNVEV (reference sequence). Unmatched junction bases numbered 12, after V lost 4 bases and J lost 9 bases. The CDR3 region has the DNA TGTGCCAGCAGTTCCCGACTAGTCGGGGGGAGTGAGCAGTTCTTC. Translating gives CASSSRLVGGSEQFF.

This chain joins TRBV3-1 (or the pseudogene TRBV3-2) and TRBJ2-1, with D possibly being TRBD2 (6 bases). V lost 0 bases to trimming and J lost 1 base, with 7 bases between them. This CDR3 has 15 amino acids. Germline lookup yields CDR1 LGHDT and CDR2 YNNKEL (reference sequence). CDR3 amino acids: CASSQDGGSYNEQFF. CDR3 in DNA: TGTGCCAGCAGCCAAGATGGAGGGTCCTACAATGAGCAGTTCTTC.

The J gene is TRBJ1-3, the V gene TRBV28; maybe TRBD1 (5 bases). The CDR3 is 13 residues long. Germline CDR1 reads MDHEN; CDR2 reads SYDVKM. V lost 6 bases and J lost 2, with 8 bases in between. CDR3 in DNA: TGTGCCAGCAGGGTCAGGGCTGGAAACACCATATATTTT. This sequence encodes CASRVRAGNTIYF.

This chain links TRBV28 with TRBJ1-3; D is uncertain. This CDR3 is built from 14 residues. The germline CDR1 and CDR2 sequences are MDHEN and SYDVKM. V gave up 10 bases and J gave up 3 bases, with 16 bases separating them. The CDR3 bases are TGTGCCACCCGCCCCCAAGGAGGTGGAAACACCATATATTTT. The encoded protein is CATRPQGGGNTIYF.

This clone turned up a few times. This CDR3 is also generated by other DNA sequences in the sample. The CDR3 DNA is TGTGCCAGCAGTTACTCTCCTACGGGTGGTGGCTACACCTTC. It translates to CASSYSPTGGGYTF. This chain links TRBV6-5 with TRBJ1-2, with D unclear. The V gene lost 0 bases and the J gene lost 7 bases, with 12 bases spanning the gap. Per the germline V gene, CDR1 is MNHEY and CDR2 is SVGAGI. The CDR3 is made up of 14 amino acids.